The 22 T cell receptor beta chains given below trace back to one sample, sequenced in a study of T cell responses to AZD1222 COVID-19 vaccine. Some clones are missing from TCRdb's copy, which holds only in-frame ones; the method was immunoSEQ multiplex PCR. Of approximately 80,000 clones listed, approximately 90% were seen once; the top ten hold 4.5% to 6%. The sample here was peripheral blood, taken on day 0 of AZD1222 vaccination. All receptors come from an adult in good health.

J is TRBJ2-7 and V is TRBV9; 7 bases map to TRBD1. This CDR3 has 16 amino acids. V shed 4 bases, J shed 2 bases, and the junction held 12 bases outside the gene matches. Germline lookup yields CDR1 SGDLS and CDR2 YYNGEE. The chain's CDR3 is CASSPLGDRVAYEQYF. The CDR3 DNA reads TGTGCCAGCAGCCCCTTAGGGGACAGAGTCGCCTACGAGCAGTACTTC.

The chain recombines TRBV14 with TRBJ1-2; TRBD1 matches 7 bases. The CDR3 is 15 amino acids. V lost 4 bases and J lost 5; bases outside the gene matches: 10. Germline lookup yields CDR1 SGHDN and CDR2 FVKESK. The DNA of the CDR3 is TGTGCCAGCAGCCTTTGGGCAGGGGGTTGGTATGGCTACACCTTC. This translates into CASSLWAGGWYGYTF.

This chain uses TRBV29-1 with TRBJ2-7; 8 bases match TRBD2. V lost 4 bases to trimming and J lost 6 bases; unmatched junction nucleotides: 8. Germline V lookup: CDR1 SQVTM, CDR2 ANQGSEA. This CDR3 is built from 13 residues. Here the CDR3 reads CSVAGGTRGEQYF. In nucleotides, the CDR3 is TGCAGCGTTGCGGGGGGGACTAGGGGCGAGCAGTACTTC.

The V gene is TRBV18, the J gene TRBJ1-1; D may be TRBD1 (5 bases). CDR1 is KGHSH and CDR2 is LQKENI in the germline V gene. V was pared by 1 base and J by 1 base, with 16 bases between. This CDR3 is 17 amino acids long. Written as DNA, the CDR3 is TGTGCCAGCTCACCACTAGGGGCGGGGATGGAGAACACTGAAGCTTTCTTT. Residues: CASSPLGAGMENTEAFF.

The V and J genes are TRBV7-9 and TRBJ1-1; D ambiguous. This CDR3 has 15 residues. Germline lookup yields CDR1 SEHNR and CDR2 FQNEAQ (reference sequence). V was trimmed by 4 bases and J by 1 base, leaving 13 bases between them. CDR3 loop: CASSSPPRGNTEAFF. The CDR3, as DNA: TGTGCCAGCAGCTCACCCCCGAGAGGGAACACTGAAGCTTTCTTT.

The chain employs TRBV7-9 and TRBJ1-1; D is possibly TRBD1 (6 bases). Trimming left V 2 bases short and J 11 bases short, with 18 bases between. There are 14 residues in the CDR3. CDR1 is SEHNR and CDR2 is FQNEAQ in the germline V gene (reference sequence). CDR3 sequence reads: CASSLSDPPGEAFF. The CDR3 region has the DNA TGTGCCAGCAGCTTAAGCGATCCTCCAGGGGAGGCTTTCTTT. Combining the CDR3 with reference TRBV7-9 and TRBJ1-1 gives the whole variable domain DTGVSQNPRHKITKRGQNVTFRCDPISEHNRLYWYRQTLGQGPEFLTYFQNEAQLEKSRLLSDRFSAERPKGSFSTLEIQRTEQGDSAMYLCASSLSDPPGEAFFGQGTRLTVV.

The V and J genes are TRBV6-5 and TRBJ1-5, with D uncertain. Trimming took 7 bases from V and 0 from J, leaving 13 bases between them. Germline assignment: CDR1 MNHEY and CDR2 SVGAGI. The CDR3 contains 15 residues. This CDR3 reads CASTEQFYSNQPQHF. The CDR3 DNA sequence: TGTGCCAGCACCGAGCAATTTTATAGCAATCAGCCCCAGCATTTT.

The chain recombines TRBV3-1 (or the pseudogene TRBV3-2) with TRBJ2-1, with D perhaps matching TRBD1 (7 bases). There are 12 residues in the CDR3. CDR1 and CDR2 (germline): LGHDT, YNNKEL (reference sequence). Trimming removed 1 base at V and 15 bases at J, with 13 bases between. CDR3: CASSQVGGQLFF. The CDR3 coding sequence is TGTGCCAGCAGCCAAGTGGGGGGACAGCTGTTCTTC.

The chain uses TRBV15 and TRBJ2-2; no definite D call. V was shortened by 5 bases and J by 4 bases, with 14 bases between the two germline ends. The CDR3 is made up of 15 amino acids. Germline-derived CDR1 and CDR2 are LNHNV and YYDKDF (reference sequence). The CDR3 protein is CATSPHTESTGELFF. The CDR3 DNA reads TGTGCCACCAGCCCCCATACAGAAAGCACCGGGGAGCTGTTTTTT.

The chain combines TRBV18 with TRBJ1-4; no firm D call. V was cut by 6 bases and J by 4 bases, with 9 bases left in between. Germline V gene lookup returns CDR1 KGHSH and CDR2 LQKENI. The CDR3 is 13 amino acids. The CDR3 loop is CASSTQNNEKLFF. The CDR3 DNA sequence: TGTGCCAGCTCGACGCAGAATAATGAAAAACTGTTTTTT.

This chain's CDR3 is CATSRADRGARAFF. The CDR3 DNA is TGTGCCACCAGCAGAGCTGACAGGGGTGCCCGAGCTTTCTTT. The J gene is TRBJ1-1, the V gene TRBV15; 8 bases match TRBD1. CDR1 and CDR2 from the germline V gene are LNHNV and YYDKDF (reference sequence). CDR3 length equals 14 residues. The J segment lost 10 bases and the V segment lost 1 base, leaving 8 bases of the junction unmatched.

The V call is TRBV7-3, the J call TRBJ1-2; 8 bases map to TRBD1. Germline V gene data show CDR1 as SGHTA and CDR2 as FQGTGA. CDR3 length: 15 amino acids. V was pared by 2 bases and J by 9 bases, with 11 bases of the junction left unmatched. This chain's CDR3 is CASSLSPGGATSYTF. The CDR3 nucleotides are TGTGCCAGCAGCTTATCTCCAGGGGGCGCGACGAGCTACACCTTC.

This chain joins TRBV27 and TRBJ2-2; maybe TRBD2 (6 bases). Trimming took 5 bases from V and 4 from J, leaving 14 bases between them. Germline assignment: CDR1 MNHEY and CDR2 SMNVEV (reference sequence). The CDR3 runs 15 residues. CDR3 coding DNA: TGTGCCAGCAGTCGCGGGACGACGAGCACCGGGGAGCTGTTTTTT. It encodes CASSRGTTSTGELFF.

This chain connects TRBV4-2 to TRBJ2-3; tentative D call: TRBD2 (7 bases). There are 15 residues in the CDR3. The ends were cut back, 4 bases at V and 1 base at J, with 12 bases in the middle. CDR1 is LGHNA, CDR2 YNFKEQ, per germline. DNA of the CDR3: TGTGCCAGCAGCCTCGGCGGGGGCCGCACAGATACGCAGTATTTT. Its translation: CASSLGGGRTDTQYF.

CDR3 residues: CASSPDRYYEQYF. CDR3 DNA sequence: TGTGCCAGCAGTCCCGACAGGTACTACGAGCAGTACTTC. This chain links TRBV6-6 with TRBJ2-7; tentatively, D is TRBD1 (6 bases). The CDR3 is 13 residues long. V was trimmed by 5 bases and J by 3 bases, leaving 11 bases between them. From germline, CDR1 is MNHNY and CDR2 SVGAGI (reference sequence).

This clone has just a few counts. This chain links TRBV6-5 with TRBJ1-6, with 11 bases identical to TRBD1. Looked up from germline, CDR1 is MNHEY and CDR2 is SVGAGI. V trimming: 10 bases; J trimming: 7 bases; junction bases outside the gene matches: 9. The CDR3 has 15 residues. In DNA, the CDR3 is TGTGCCACCCCCCGGGGACAGGGGGAGAATTCACCCCTCCACTTT. It translates to CATPRGQGENSPLHF.

The chain links TRBV7-9 to TRBJ1-5; D gene ambiguous. The ends were cut back, 1 base at V and 2 bases at J, with 0 bases in the middle. The CDR3 covers 12 residues. Per the germline V gene, CDR1 is SEHNR and CDR2 is FQNEAQ (reference sequence). The CDR3 is CASSLGNQPQHF. The DNA for the CDR3 is TGTGCCAGCAGCTTAGGCAATCAGCCCCAGCATTTT.

V gene TRBV19 combines with J gene TRBJ1-1, with 7 nucleotides matching TRBD1. V trimming: 3 bases; J trimming: 7 bases; junction bases outside the gene matches: 11. The CDR3 runs 15 residues. The V gene's germline CDR1 is LNHDA and CDR2 SQIVND (reference sequence). CDR3 sequence: CASSIGLGQSYEAFF. In DNA, the CDR3 is TGTGCCAGTAGTATCGGATTGGGACAGAGTTATGAAGCTTTCTTT.

The V gene is TRBV5-6, the J gene TRBJ1-2; 9 bases are shared with TRBD1. Germline lookup yields CDR1 SGHDT and CDR2 YYEEEE. CDR3 length equals 15 residues. V gave up 4 bases and J gave up 0 bases; unmatched junction bases: 4. The CDR3 nucleotides read TGTGCCAGCAGCAAGGACAGGGGAGCTAACTATGGCTACACCTTC. It specifies CASSKDRGANYGYTF.

V usage is TRBV6-5 and J usage is TRBJ2-7, with a weak D call TRBD1 (6 bases). V lost 6 bases to trimming and J lost 0 bases, with 12 bases between them. Per germline, CDR1 MNHEY and CDR2 SVGAGI. The CDR3 is made up of 14 amino acids. The DNA for the CDR3 is TGTGCCAGCAGCGACCGGGACAACTCCTACGAGCAGTACTTC. This gives the protein CASSDRDNSYEQYF.

CDR3: CASTASGKETQYF. The CDR3 region has the DNA TGTGCCAGCACCGCTAGCGGCAAAGAGACCCAGTACTTC. V usage is TRBV2 and J usage is TRBJ2-5; 7 nucleotides align to TRBD2. Germline values: CDR1 SNHLY, CDR2 FYNNEI. J lost 3 bases, V lost 7 bases, and 5 bases had no gene match. CDR3 length: 13 residues.

The chain uses TRBV11-3 and TRBJ2-2; possible D gene TRBD2, 7 bases. Germline-derived CDR1 and CDR2 are SGHNT and YENEEA. The CDR3 length is 15 residues. With 2 bases removed from V and 6 bases from J, the gap between germline ends came to 13 bases. The CDR3: CASSLRRGAAGELFF. In DNA form, the CDR3 reads TGTGCCAGCAGCTTACGCCGGGGGGCCGCCGGGGAGCTGTTTTTT.